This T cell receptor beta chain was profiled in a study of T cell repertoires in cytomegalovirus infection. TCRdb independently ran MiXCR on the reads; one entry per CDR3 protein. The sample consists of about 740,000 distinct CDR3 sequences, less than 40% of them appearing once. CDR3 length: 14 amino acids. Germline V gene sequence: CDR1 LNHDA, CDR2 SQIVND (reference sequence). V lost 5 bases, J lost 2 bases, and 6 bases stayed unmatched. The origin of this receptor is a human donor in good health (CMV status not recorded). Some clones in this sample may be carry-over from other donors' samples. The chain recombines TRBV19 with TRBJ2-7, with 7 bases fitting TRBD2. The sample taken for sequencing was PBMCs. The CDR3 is CASSYSSGPYEQYF. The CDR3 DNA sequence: TGTGCCAGTAGTTATTCTAGCGGACCCTACGAGCAGTACTTC.